This is a list of T cell receptor beta chains from one sample in a study of blood T cell repertoires in COVID-19. Here immunoSEQ multiplex PCR was the method, and the copy in TCRdb shows in-frame clones only, minus some. The repertoire holds 270,000 or so clones, with under 90% as singletons. The specimen sequenced was peripheral blood. The receptor set was obtained from a woman younger than 30 with acute or convalescent COVID-19. The CDR3 runs from the conserved cysteine through the conserved F or W. A D gene is named only where the DNA matches it firmly. The size field is filled for only some rows; it gives once, few, many or a size class.

v_gene: TRBV29-1
d_gene: TRBD2
abundance: .
j_gene: TRBJ2-3
CDR3nt: TGCAGCGCCGGACTAGCGGGAGCGGGGGAGAGCACAGATACGCAGTATTTT
CDR3aa: CSAGLAGAGESTDTQYF

v_gene: TRBV5-1
d_gene: TRBD1
abundance: .
j_gene: TRBJ1-3
CDR3nt: TGCGCCAGCAGGTCAACGGGACAGGGCACCTCCTCTGGAAACACCATATATTTT
CDR3aa: CASRSTGQGTSSGNTIYF

v_gene: TRBV29-1
d_gene: .
abundance: .
j_gene: TRBJ2-2
CDR3nt: TGCAGCGTTGGTAAAAGGTTAGGGGGTCGGACCGGGGAGCTGTTTTTT
CDR3aa: CSVGKRLGGRTGELFF

v_gene: TRBV7-8
d_gene: TRBD2
abundance: .
j_gene: TRBJ2-2
CDR3nt: TGTGCCAGCAGCTACGAACCGGGACTAGCTAAGGGCGGGGAGCTGTTTTTT
CDR3aa: CASSYEPGLAKGGELFF

v_gene: TRBV2
d_gene: .
abundance: .
j_gene: TRBJ1-6
CDR3nt: TGTGCCAGCAGCGGGGGGTCCCTCCACTTT
CDR3aa: CASSGGSLHF

v_gene: TRBV6-6
d_gene: .
abundance: .
j_gene: TRBJ1-2
CDR3nt: TGTGCCAGCAGTTACCCCGAAGGGGCAGACTATGGCTACACCTTC
CDR3aa: CASSYPEGADYGYTF

v_gene: TRBV30
d_gene: .
abundance: .
j_gene: TRBJ1-3
CDR3nt: TGTGCCTGGATTAGCTCCCTCTCTGGAAACACCATATATTTT
CDR3aa: CAWISSLSGNTIYF

v_gene: TRBV19
d_gene: TRBD1
abundance: .
j_gene: TRBJ2-7
CDR3nt: TGTGCCAGTACTATTGGGACAGGTGACTACGAGCAGTACTTC
CDR3aa: CASTIGTGDYEQYF

v_gene: TRBV7-2
d_gene: .
abundance: few
j_gene: TRBJ1-1
CDR3nt: TGTGCCAGCAGCTTAGACCAGAACATGAACACTGAAGCTTTCTTT
CDR3aa: CASSLDQNMNTEAFF

v_gene: TRBV6-5
d_gene: .
abundance: .
j_gene: TRBJ2-1
CDR3nt: TGTGCCAGCAGCTACCTAGGGGCTGGGGATGAGCAGTTCTTC
CDR3aa: CASSYLGAGDEQFF

v_gene: TRBV5-8
d_gene: .
abundance: once
j_gene: TRBJ2-2
CDR3nt: TGTGCCAGCAGCTTGAGGGGGTACGGGGAGCTGTTTTTT
CDR3aa: CASSLRGYGELFF

v_gene: TRBV6-5
d_gene: .
abundance: .
j_gene: TRBJ1-1
CDR3nt: TGTGCCAGCAGCCGTCGGGACACCCGGAACACTGAAGCTTTCTTT
CDR3aa: CASSRRDTRNTEAFF

v_gene: TRBV6-2/TRBV6-3
d_gene: TRBD2
abundance: .
j_gene: TRBJ2-1
CDR3nt: TGTGCCAGCAGTTACTCGAACGAGGCTAGCGGGAGGTGGGATGAGCAGTTCTTC
CDR3aa: CASSYSNEASGRWDEQFF

v_gene: TRBV6-5
d_gene: .
abundance: .
j_gene: TRBJ2-7
CDR3nt: TGTGCCAGCAGTTACTCCCGGGGGTACCAGCAGTACTTC
CDR3aa: CASSYSRGYQQYF

v_gene: TRBV5-5
d_gene: TRBD1
abundance: few
j_gene: TRBJ2-3
CDR3nt: TGTGCCAGCAGCCGGGACAGTGTCACAGATACGCAGTATTTT
CDR3aa: CASSRDSVTDTQYF

v_gene: TRBV18
d_gene: TRBD2
abundance: .
j_gene: TRBJ2-5
CDR3nt: TGTGCCAGCTCACCAGTCCCTAGCGGGAGGGCCCAAGAGACCCAGTACTTC
CDR3aa: CASSPVPSGRAQETQYF

v_gene: TRBV5-4
d_gene: TRBD1
abundance: .
j_gene: TRBJ2-5
CDR3nt: TGTGCCAGCAGCTTGTTCGACAGGGAGCAAGAGACCCAGTACTTC
CDR3aa: CASSLFDREQETQYF

v_gene: TRBV28
d_gene: TRBD2
abundance: .
j_gene: TRBJ2-3
CDR3nt: TGTGCCAGCAGCCCTGGACTAGCGACAAATACGCAGTATTTT
CDR3aa: CASSPGLATNTQYF

v_gene: TRBV20-1
d_gene: TRBD1
abundance: .
j_gene: TRBJ2-3
CDR3nt: TGCAGTGCTAGTGGGACAGGACATTCAGAATTGTATACGCAGTATTTT
CDR3aa: CSASGTGHSELYTQYF

v_gene: TRBV6-5
d_gene: .
abundance: .
j_gene: TRBJ2-5
CDR3nt: TGTGCCAGCAGAAAACAGGGGGGGGAGACCCAGTACTTC
CDR3aa: CASRKQGGETQYF

v_gene: TRBV29-1
d_gene: .
abundance: few
j_gene: TRBJ1-2
CDR3nt: TGCAGCGTTGACCCAGGGCCAGGGCGGAGGGCCAACTATGGCTACACCTTC
CDR3aa: CSVDPGPGRRANYGYTF

v_gene: TRBV29-1
d_gene: .
abundance: few
j_gene: TRBJ2-1
CDR3nt: TGCAGCGTCAGACTAGTGAGTGAGCAGTTCTTC
CDR3aa: CSVRLVSEQFF

v_gene: TRBV6-1
d_gene: .
abundance: once
j_gene: TRBJ2-5
CDR3nt: TGTGCCAGCAGTGAATGGGGCGATGGTGGGGAAGGGGAGACCCAGTACTTC
CDR3aa: CASSEWGDGGEGETQYF

v_gene: TRBV4-3
d_gene: TRBD2
abundance: once
j_gene: TRBJ2-7
CDR3nt: TGCGCCAGCAGCCCGTCCCTAGCGGAGCCCTACGAGCAGTACTTC
CDR3aa: CASSPSLAEPYEQYF

v_gene: TRBV4-3
d_gene: .
abundance: .
j_gene: TRBJ2-5
CDR3nt: TGCGCCAGCAGCCAGAATCAGGGTCACCAAGAGACCCAGTACTTC
CDR3aa: CASSQNQGHQETQYF

v_gene: TRBV3-1/TRBV3-2
d_gene: TRBD1
abundance: .
j_gene: TRBJ1-1
CDR3nt: TGTGCCAGCAGCCTACGACAGGGTGAAGCTTTCTTT
CDR3aa: CASSLRQGEAFF

v_gene: TRBV28
d_gene: TRBD2
abundance: .
j_gene: TRBJ2-7
CDR3nt: TGTGCCAGCAGTTTAACTAGCGGGGGCGAGCAGTACTTC
CDR3aa: CASSLTSGGEQYF

v_gene: TRBV4-1
d_gene: .
abundance: .
j_gene: TRBJ1-2
CDR3nt: TGCGCCAGCAGCCCACCGGGGGGCGCAATCGATTTGGACTATGGCTACACCTTC
CDR3aa: CASSPPGGAIDLDYGYTF

v_gene: TRBV30
d_gene: .
abundance: few
j_gene: TRBJ2-7
CDR3nt: TGTGCCTGGACCCCTCAGGGTGACGAGCAGTACTTC
CDR3aa: CAWTPQGDEQYF

v_gene: TRBV30
d_gene: .
abundance: .
j_gene: TRBJ2-7
CDR3nt: TGTGCCTGGAGTACGGAGGAGAGCTCCTACGAGCAGTACTTC
CDR3aa: CAWSTEESSYEQYF

v_gene: TRBV21-1
d_gene: .
abundance: few
j_gene: TRBJ1-3
CDR3nt: TGTGCCAGCATACAGGTCTCTGGAAACACCATATATTTT
CDR3aa: CASIQVSGNTIYF

v_gene: TRBV6-5
d_gene: TRBD1
abundance: .
j_gene: TRBJ2-1
CDR3nt: TGTGCCACTGTCTACGGGACAGGGTATTATGGTGAGCAGTTCTTC
CDR3aa: CATVYGTGYYGEQFF

v_gene: TRBV30
d_gene: TRBD2
abundance: .
j_gene: TRBJ2-1
CDR3nt: TGTGCCTGGAAACTGGGAGGGCCGGGCAATGAGCAGTTCTTC
CDR3aa: CAWKLGGPGNEQFF

v_gene: TRBV27
d_gene: TRBD2
abundance: .
j_gene: TRBJ2-1
CDR3nt: TGTGCCAGCAGTCCGAGGACTAGCGGGAGTACTGAGCAGTTCTTC
CDR3aa: CASSPRTSGSTEQFF

v_gene: TRBV14
d_gene: TRBD1
abundance: many
j_gene: TRBJ1-5
CDR3nt: TGTGCCAGCAGCCTACAAGGCAAAAAACAGGGGCAGCCCCAGCATTTT
CDR3aa: CASSLQGKKQGQPQHF

v_gene: TRBV25-1
d_gene: TRBD2
abundance: .
j_gene: TRBJ2-2
CDR3nt: TGTGCCAGCAGTGAGGGCTTGCTAGCGGGTGACACCGGGGAGCTGTTTTTT
CDR3aa: CASSEGLLAGDTGELFF

v_gene: TRBV6-5
d_gene: .
abundance: .
j_gene: TRBJ1-4
CDR3nt: TGTGCCAGCAGTTCAAGCTACGGTTATAATGAAAAACTGTTTTTT
CDR3aa: CASSSSYGYNEKLFF

v_gene: TRBV6-2/TRBV6-3
d_gene: TRBD1
abundance: .
j_gene: TRBJ2-7
CDR3nt: TGTGCCAGCAGCCCCTCTGCAGGGGGCAACGAGCAGTACTTC
CDR3aa: CASSPSAGGNEQYF

v_gene: TRBV6-6
d_gene: .
abundance: .
j_gene: TRBJ2-7
CDR3nt: TGTGCCAGCGGATTAGGGACACTCTACGAGCAGTACTTC
CDR3aa: CASGLGTLYEQYF

v_gene: TRBV18
d_gene: .
abundance: .
j_gene: TRBJ2-7
CDR3nt: TGTGCCAGCTCACCAGTCCCTAGCGTACCTGGTGGCGAGCAGTACTTC
CDR3aa: CASSPVPSVPGGEQYF

v_gene: TRBV11-2
d_gene: .
abundance: .
j_gene: TRBJ1-1
CDR3nt: TGTGCCAGCAGCTTAGGATACAAATACACTGAAGCTTTCTTT
CDR3aa: CASSLGYKYTEAFF

v_gene: TRBV4-3
d_gene: TRBD1
abundance: once
j_gene: TRBJ2-7
CDR3nt: TGCGCCAGCAGCCACCACCGGGACAGGACATACGAGCAGTACTTC
CDR3aa: CASSHHRDRTYEQYF

v_gene: TRBV30
d_gene: TRBD2
abundance: .
j_gene: TRBJ2-5
CDR3nt: TGTGCCTGGAGGACTAGCGGGTTTATAGAGACCCAGTACTTC
CDR3aa: CAWRTSGFIETQYF

v_gene: TRBV28
d_gene: .
abundance: .
j_gene: TRBJ2-6
CDR3nt: TGTGCCAGCAGTGCCCCCGAGGGGAGGCCACCTGGGGCCAACGTCCTGACTTTC
CDR3aa: CASSAPEGRPPGANVLTF

v_gene: TRBV27
d_gene: TRBD2
abundance: .
j_gene: TRBJ2-1
CDR3nt: TGTGCCACGGGCGGGAGGGGGGACAATGAGCAGTTCTTC
CDR3aa: CATGGRGDNEQFF

v_gene: TRBV15
d_gene: TRBD1
abundance: .
j_gene: TRBJ1-4
CDR3nt: TGTGCCACCAGCAGGGGAGACAGGGGTTTTAATGAAAAACTGTTTTTT
CDR3aa: CATSRGDRGFNEKLFF

v_gene: TRBV30
d_gene: .
abundance: .
j_gene: TRBJ2-3
CDR3nt: TGTGCCTGGAGCCCCAGACAGGTTGTGTTGGCAGATACGCAGTATTTT
CDR3aa: CAWSPRQVVLADTQYF

v_gene: TRBV5-6
d_gene: .
abundance: once
j_gene: TRBJ2-5
CDR3nt: TGTGCCAGCAGCTTGGTTCGTAGCGGTGAGGTTTCTTTTGGGACCCAGTACTTC
CDR3aa: CASSLVRSGEVSFGTQYF

v_gene: TRBV11-2
d_gene: TRBD2
abundance: .
j_gene: TRBJ2-5
CDR3nt: TGTGCCAGCAGCATAAGCGGGAGCCTTGGGGAGACCCAGTACTTC
CDR3aa: CASSISGSLGETQYF